The source of this T cell receptor (beta chain) is a study of blood T cell repertoires in COVID-19. Across the study: The analysed material was cDNA or gDNA that came from T cells, B-cell-depleted T cells, or PBMCs.

There are 14 residues in the CDR3. V lost 2 bases to trimming and J lost 7 bases; unmatched junction nucleotides: 7. Germline-derived CDR1 and CDR2 are LGHDT and YNNKEL (reference sequence). As handled by the study authors: Using reference gene primer amplification, nucleated cell counts were estimated. Assay used: immunoSEQ multiplex PCR; TCRdb lists only in-frame clones, some missing. V, J and clone size are taken as reported in that table, and D and trimming were inferred from the DNA itself. The data show 150,000 to 160,000 clones, under 85% seen once. This chain joins TRBV3-1 (or the pseudogene TRBV3-2) and TRBJ1-1; 7 nucleotides align to TRBD1. This TCR came from a man between 60 and 75 years old with COVID-19, enrolled during active disease. Sequences were obtained from peripheral blood. Here the CDR3 DNA reads TGTGCCAGCAGCCAACGTGGGACAGCGGGTGAAGCTTTCTTT. Its protein product is CASSQRGTAGEAFF.